This T cell receptor beta chain was captured by sequencing in a study of T cells in localized non-small cell lung cancer. Some clones are missing from TCRdb's copy, which holds only in-frame ones; the method was immunoSEQ multiplex PCR. The sample has approximately 40,000 clones, around 85% seen once. CDR1 and CDR2 (germline): SGHRS, YFSETQ. The CDR3 contains 15 residues. V was pared by 4 bases and J by 4 bases, with 4 bases of the junction left unmatched. The study's findings and limits: Sequencing involved a lone tumor region, leaving heterogeneity possible. A median of roughly 50 of the top 100 tumor clones appeared in adjacent lung, which was paired and uninvolved. Uninvolved adjacent lung, not tumor, had the highest T cell clonality.

About this clone: What it binds is unknown.

This rearrangement joins TRBV5-1 to TRBJ2-1, with TRBD2 identical over 11 bases. The input for sequencing was peripheral blood, taken before any cancer treatment. The source of this sequence is a man aged 40 to 70 with stage I lung adenocarcinoma. The CDR3 DNA reads as TGCGCCAGCAGCCCCACTAGCGGGAGTTACAATGAGCAGTTCTTC. Its translation: CASSPTSGSYNEQFF.